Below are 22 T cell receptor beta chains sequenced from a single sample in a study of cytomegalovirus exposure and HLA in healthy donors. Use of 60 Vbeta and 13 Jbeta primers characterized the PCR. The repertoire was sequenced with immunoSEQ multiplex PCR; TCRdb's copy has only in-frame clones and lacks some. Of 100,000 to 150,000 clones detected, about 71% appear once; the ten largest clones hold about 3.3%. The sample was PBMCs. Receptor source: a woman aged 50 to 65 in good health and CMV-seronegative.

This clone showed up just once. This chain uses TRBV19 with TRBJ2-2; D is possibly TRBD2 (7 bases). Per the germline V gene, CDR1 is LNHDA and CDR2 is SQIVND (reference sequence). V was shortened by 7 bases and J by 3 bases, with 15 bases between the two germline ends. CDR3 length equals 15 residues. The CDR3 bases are TGTGCCAGTATTCCTAGGGGGGGATACACCGGGGAGCTGTTTTTT. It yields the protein CASIPRGGYTGELFF. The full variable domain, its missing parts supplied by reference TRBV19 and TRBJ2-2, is DGGITQSPKYLFRKEGQNVTLSCEQNLNHDAMYWYRQDPGQGLRLIYYSQIVNDFQKGDIAEGYSVSREKKESFPLTVTSAQKNPTAFYLCASIPRGGYTGELFFGEGSRLTVL.

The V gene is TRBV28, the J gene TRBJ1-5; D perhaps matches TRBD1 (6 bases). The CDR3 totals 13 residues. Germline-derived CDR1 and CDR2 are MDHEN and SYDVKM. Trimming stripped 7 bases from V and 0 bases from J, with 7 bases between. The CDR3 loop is CASTGDSNQPQHF. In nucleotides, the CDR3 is TGTGCCAGCACAGGGGATAGCAATCAGCCCCAGCATTTT.

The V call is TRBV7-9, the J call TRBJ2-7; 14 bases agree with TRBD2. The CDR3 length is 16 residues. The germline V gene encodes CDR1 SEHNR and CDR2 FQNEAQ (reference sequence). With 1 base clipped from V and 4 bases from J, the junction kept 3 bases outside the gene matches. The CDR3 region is CASSLGTSGRSYEQYF. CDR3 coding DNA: TGTGCCAGCAGCTTAGGGACTAGCGGGAGGAGTTACGAGCAGTACTTC.

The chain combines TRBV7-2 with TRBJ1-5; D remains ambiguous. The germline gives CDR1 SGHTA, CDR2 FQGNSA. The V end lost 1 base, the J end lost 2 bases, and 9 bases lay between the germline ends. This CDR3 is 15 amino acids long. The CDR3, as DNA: TGTGCCAGCAGCTTAGATAACAGCCGCAATCAGCCCCAGCATTTT. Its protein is CASSLDNSRNQPQHF.

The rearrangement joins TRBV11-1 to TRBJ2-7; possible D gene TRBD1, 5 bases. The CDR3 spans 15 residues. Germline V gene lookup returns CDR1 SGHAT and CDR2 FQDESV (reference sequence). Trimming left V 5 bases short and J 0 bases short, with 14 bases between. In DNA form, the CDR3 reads TGTGCCAGCAGCCTGGACACCGCGAGCTCCTACGAGCAGTACTTC. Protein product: CASSLDTASSYEQYF.

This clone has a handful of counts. CDR3 bases: TGTGCCAGCAGCTTAGGGGGACGAGACAGGGGGCGTAAAAATGAGCAGTTCTTC. Encoded protein: CASSLGGRDRGRKNEQFF. The chain is built from TRBV11-3 and TRBJ2-1; 10 nucleotides line up with TRBD1. Germline lookup yields CDR1 SGHNT and CDR2 YENEEA. J was trimmed by 7 bases and V by 1 base; bases with no gene match: 13. The CDR3 spans 18 residues.

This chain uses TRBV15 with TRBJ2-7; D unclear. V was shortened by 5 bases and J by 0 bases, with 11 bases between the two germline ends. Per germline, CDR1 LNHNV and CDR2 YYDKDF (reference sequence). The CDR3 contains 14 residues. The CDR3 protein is CATSFIPSSYEQYF. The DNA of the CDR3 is TGTGCCACCAGCTTTATCCCGAGCTCCTACGAGCAGTACTTC.

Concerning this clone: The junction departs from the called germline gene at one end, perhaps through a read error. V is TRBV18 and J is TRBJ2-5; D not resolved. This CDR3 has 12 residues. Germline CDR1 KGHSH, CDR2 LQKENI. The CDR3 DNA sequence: TGTGCCAGCTCACCATCCCAAGAGGCCCAGTACTTC. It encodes CASSPSQEAQYF.

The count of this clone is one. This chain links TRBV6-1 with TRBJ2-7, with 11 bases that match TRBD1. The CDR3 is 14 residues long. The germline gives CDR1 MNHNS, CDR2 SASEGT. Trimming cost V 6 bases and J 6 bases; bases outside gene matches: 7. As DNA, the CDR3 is TGTGCCAGCAGCGCCGTCGGACAGGGGGCCGAGCAGTACTTC. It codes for CASSAVGQGAEQYF.

The CDR3 DNA sequence: TGTGCCAGCAGTTCCCCCCAGGACAGGGGAGTAGAGACCCAGTACTTC. Translation: CASSSPQDRGVETQYF. The V and J genes are TRBV28 and TRBJ2-5, with 9 bases matching TRBD1. The V segment lost 4 bases and the J segment 4 bases; nucleotides outside the gene matches: 10. CDR1 is MDHEN, CDR2 SYDVKM, per germline. This CDR3 is 16 amino acids long.

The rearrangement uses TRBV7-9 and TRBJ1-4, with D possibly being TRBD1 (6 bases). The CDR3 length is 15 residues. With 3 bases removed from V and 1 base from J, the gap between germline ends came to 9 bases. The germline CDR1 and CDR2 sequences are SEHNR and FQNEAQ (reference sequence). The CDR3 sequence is CASSFRGETNEKLFF. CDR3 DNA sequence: TGTGCCAGCAGCTTCAGGGGTGAAACTAATGAAAAACTGTTTTTT.

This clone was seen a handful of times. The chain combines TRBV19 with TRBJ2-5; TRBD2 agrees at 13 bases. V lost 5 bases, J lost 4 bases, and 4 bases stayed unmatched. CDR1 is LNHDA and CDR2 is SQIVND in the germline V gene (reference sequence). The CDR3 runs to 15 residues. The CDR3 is CASSDRLAGGETQYF. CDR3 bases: TGTGCCAGTAGTGACCGACTAGCGGGAGGAGAGACCCAGTACTTC. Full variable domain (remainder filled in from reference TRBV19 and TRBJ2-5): DGGITQSPKYLFRKEGQNVTLSCEQNLNHDAMYWYRQDPGQGLRLIYYSQIVNDFQKGDIAEGYSVSREKKESFPLTVTSAQKNPTAFYLCASSDRLAGGETQYFGPGTRLLVL.

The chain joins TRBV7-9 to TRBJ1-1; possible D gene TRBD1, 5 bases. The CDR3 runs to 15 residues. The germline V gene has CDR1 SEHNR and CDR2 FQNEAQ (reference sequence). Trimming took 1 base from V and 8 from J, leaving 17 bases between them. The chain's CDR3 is CASSLVVGGTKEAFF. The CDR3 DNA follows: TGTGCCAGCAGCTTAGTTGTGGGGGGGACTAAAGAAGCTTTCTTT.

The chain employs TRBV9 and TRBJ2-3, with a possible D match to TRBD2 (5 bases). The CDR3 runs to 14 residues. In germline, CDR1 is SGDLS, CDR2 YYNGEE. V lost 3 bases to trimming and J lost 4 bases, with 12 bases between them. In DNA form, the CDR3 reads TGTGCCAGCAGCGCCTATCTAGCTGCAGATACGCAGTATTTT. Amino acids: CASSAYLAADTQYF.

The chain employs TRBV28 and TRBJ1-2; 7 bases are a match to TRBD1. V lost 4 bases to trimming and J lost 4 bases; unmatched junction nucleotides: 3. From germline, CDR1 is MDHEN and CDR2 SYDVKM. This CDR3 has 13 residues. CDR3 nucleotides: TGTGCCAGCAGTTCCGGGACAGTCTATGGCTACACCTTC. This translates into CASSSGTVYGYTF.

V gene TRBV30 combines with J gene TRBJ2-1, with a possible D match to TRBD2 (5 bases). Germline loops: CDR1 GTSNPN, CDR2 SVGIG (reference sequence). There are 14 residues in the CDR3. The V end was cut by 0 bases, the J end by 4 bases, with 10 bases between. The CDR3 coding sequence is TGTGCCTGGAGTGTACTCGGCGGGTACAATGAGCAGTTCTTC. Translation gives CAWSVLGGYNEQFF.

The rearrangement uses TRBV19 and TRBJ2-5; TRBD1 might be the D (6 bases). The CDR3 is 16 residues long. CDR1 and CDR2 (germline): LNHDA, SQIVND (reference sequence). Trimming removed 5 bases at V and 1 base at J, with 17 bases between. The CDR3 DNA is TGTGCCAGTAGTCCGACGGGGAGACAGGCCCAAGAGACCCAGTACTTC. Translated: CASSPTGRQAQETQYF.

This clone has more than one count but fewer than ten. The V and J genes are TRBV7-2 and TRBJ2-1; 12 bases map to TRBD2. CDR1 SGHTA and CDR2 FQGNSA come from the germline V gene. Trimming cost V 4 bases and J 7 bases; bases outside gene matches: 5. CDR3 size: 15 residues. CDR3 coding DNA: TGTGCCAGCAGCTCCCGGACTAGCGGGATGAATGAGCAGTTCTTC. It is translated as CASSSRTSGMNEQFF. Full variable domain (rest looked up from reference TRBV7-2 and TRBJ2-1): GAGVSQSPSNKVTEKGKDVELRCDPISGHTALYWYRQSLGQGLEFLIYFQGNSAPDKSGLPSDRFSAERTGGSVSTLTIQRTQQEDSAVYLCASSSRTSGMNEQFFGPGTRLTVL.

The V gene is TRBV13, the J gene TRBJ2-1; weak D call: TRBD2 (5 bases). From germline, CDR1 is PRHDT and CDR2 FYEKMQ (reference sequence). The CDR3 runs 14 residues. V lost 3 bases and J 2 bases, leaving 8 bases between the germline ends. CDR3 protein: CASSFGETYNEQFF. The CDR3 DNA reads TGTGCCAGCAGCTTCGGGGAAACCTACAATGAGCAGTTCTTC.

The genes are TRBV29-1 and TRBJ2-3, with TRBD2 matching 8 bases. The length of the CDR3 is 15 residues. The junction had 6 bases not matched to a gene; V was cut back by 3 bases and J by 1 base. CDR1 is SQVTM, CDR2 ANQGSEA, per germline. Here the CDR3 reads CSVEGGLVGTDTQYF. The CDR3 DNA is TGCAGCGTTGAGGGGGGACTAGTGGGCACAGATACGCAGTATTTT.

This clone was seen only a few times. The CDR3 region is CASSGAGPAQETQYF. For the CDR3, the DNA is TGTGCCAGCAGCGGGGCGGGGCCAGCCCAAGAGACCCAGTACTTC. This sequence joins TRBV9 and TRBJ2-5; a weak D match, TRBD2 (6 bases). CDR1 and CDR2 (germline): SGDLS, YYNGEE. Trimming took 3 bases from V and 1 from J, leaving 13 bases between them. The CDR3 is 15 amino acids.

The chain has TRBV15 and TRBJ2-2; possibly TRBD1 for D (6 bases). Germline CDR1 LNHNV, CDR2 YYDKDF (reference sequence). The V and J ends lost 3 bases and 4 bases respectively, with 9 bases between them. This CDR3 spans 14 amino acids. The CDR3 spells CATSRIGGTGELFF. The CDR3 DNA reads TGTGCCACCAGCAGGATAGGGGGCACCGGGGAGCTGTTTTTT.